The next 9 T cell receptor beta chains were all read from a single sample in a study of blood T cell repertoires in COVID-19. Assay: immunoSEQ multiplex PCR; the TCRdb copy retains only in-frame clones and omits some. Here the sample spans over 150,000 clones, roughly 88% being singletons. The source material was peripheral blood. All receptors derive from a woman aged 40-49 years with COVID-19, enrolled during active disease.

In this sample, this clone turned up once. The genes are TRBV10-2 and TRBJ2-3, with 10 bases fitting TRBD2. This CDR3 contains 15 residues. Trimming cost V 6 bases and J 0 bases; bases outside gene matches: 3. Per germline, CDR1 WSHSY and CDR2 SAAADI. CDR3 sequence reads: CASRPSGGSTDTQYF. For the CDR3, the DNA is TGCGCCAGCAGACCTAGCGGGGGCAGCACAGATACGCAGTATTTT.

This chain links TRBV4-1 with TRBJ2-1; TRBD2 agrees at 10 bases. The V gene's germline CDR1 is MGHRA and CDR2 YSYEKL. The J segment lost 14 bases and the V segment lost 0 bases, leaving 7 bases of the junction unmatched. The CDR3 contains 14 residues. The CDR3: CASSQDRSGGDEFF. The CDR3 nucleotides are TGCGCCAGCAGCCAAGATCGGAGCGGGGGGGATGAGTTCTTC.

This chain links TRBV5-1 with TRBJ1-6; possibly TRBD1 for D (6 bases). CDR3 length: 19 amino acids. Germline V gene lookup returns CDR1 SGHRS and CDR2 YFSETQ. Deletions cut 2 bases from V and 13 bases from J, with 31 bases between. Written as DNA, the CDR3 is TGCGCCAGCAGCTTCTTGACAGGTAGTCCCTTGGCCTTCGGACACCCCCTCCACTTT. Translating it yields CASSFLTGSPLAFGHPLHF. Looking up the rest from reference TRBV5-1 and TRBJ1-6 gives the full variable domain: KAGVTQTPRYLIKTRGQQVTLSCSPISGHRSVSWYQQTPGQGLQFLFEYFSETQRNKGNFPGRFSGRQFSNSRSEMNVSTLELGDSALYLCASSFLTGSPLAFGHPLHFGNGTRLTVT.

CDR3 sequence reads: CASGGFSYNEQFF. The CDR3 DNA reads as TGTGCCAGCGGGGGCTTTTCCTACAATGAGCAGTTCTTC. The gene calls are TRBV25-1 and TRBJ2-1; TRBD1 is a possible D gene (6 bases). CDR1 is MGHDK and CDR2 is SYGVNS in the germline V gene. The V and J ends lost 8 bases and 1 base respectively, with 9 bases between them. The CDR3 is made up of 13 amino acids.

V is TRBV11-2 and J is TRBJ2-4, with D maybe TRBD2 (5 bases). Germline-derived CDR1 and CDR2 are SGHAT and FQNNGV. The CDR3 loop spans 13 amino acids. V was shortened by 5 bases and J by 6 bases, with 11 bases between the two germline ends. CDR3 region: CASSIGGRNIQYF. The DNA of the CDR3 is TGTGCCAGCAGCATCGGAGGTCGAAACATTCAGTACTTC.

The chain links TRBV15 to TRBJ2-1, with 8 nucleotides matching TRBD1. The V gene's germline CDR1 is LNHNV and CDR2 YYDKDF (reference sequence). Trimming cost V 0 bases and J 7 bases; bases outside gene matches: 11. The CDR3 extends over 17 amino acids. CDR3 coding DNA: TGTGCCACCAGCAGAGATGGACAGGGAGAGATCCGGAATGAGCAGTTCTTC. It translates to CATSRDGQGEIRNEQFF.

The CDR3 nucleotides are TGTGCCAGCAGCCCTCTTGGCCCCCAATTAGCGGGGGAAGAGACCCAGTACTTC. It translates to CASSPLGPQLAGEETQYF. The chain combines TRBV7-9 with TRBJ2-5, with 9 bases fitting TRBD2. The germline gives CDR1 SEHNR, CDR2 FQNEAQ (reference sequence). This CDR3 has 18 amino acids. V dropped 5 bases and J dropped 3; count of bases not matched to a gene: 16. The full variable domain, with the rest looked up from reference TRBV7-9 and TRBJ2-5, is DTGVSQNPRHKITKRGQNVTFRCDPISEHNRLYWYRQTLGQGPEFLTYFQNEAQLEKSRLLSDRFSAERPKGSFSTLEIQRTEQGDSAMYLCASSPLGPQLAGEETQYFGPGTRLLVL.

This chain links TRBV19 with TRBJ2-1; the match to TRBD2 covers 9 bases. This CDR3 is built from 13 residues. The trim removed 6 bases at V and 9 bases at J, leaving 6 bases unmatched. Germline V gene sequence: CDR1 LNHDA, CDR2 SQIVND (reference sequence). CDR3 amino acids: CASSPAGGGEQFF. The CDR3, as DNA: TGTGCCAGTAGCCCGGCGGGGGGGGGTGAGCAGTTCTTC.

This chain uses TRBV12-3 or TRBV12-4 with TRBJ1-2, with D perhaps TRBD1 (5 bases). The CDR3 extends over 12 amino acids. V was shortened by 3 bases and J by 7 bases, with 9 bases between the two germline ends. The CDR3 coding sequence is TGTGCCAGCAGTTTTTTCGGGGGTGGCTACACCTTC. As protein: CASSFFGGGYTF.